This TCR beta chain emerged from a study of blood T cells in healthy people across ages. In this sample, this clonotype turned up once. V lost 2 bases and J lost 8, with 15 bases in between. The CDR3 covers 14 residues. Looked up from germline, CDR1 is SGHTA and CDR2 is FQGTGA. The second PCR ran about 6 to 12 cycles with a sample-barcoded 5' primer and J-beta primers. TCRdb re-called the 5' RACE reads through MiXCR, storing one row per CDR3 protein. The sample shows around 1,800,000 distinct CDR3 sequences, about two fifths of them seen only once. Each sample yielded at least 6 million isolated PBMCs. Extraction yielded at least 5 micrograms of total RNA per sample.

V gene TRBV7-3 combines with J gene TRBJ1-2; no firm D call. This clonotype originated in a human donor in good health. The sequencing input was blood. The CDR3 spells CASSLSPGFGGYTF. In nucleotides, the CDR3 is TGTGCCAGCAGCTTATCACCAGGTTTTGGGGGCTACACCTTC.